Below, 15 T cell receptor beta chains from the same sample are listed, as sequenced in a study of OX40 agonist ivuxolimab in advanced cancers. TCRdb's table, derived via immunoSEQ multiplex PCR, lists solely in-frame clones and lacks some. The repertoire holds fewer than 100,000 clones, with 87% as singletons. This specimen was CD4+ or CD8+ T cells sorted from blood, taken in a trial of the OX40 agonist ivuxolimab. Receptors were obtained from an adult with an advanced solid tumor such as melanoma, head and neck, liver or kidney cancer.

The rearrangement links TRBV7-2 to TRBJ1-5; D unresolved. The CDR3 length is 15 residues. CDR1 is SGHTA and CDR2 is FQGNSA in the germline V gene. The germline V and J ends were trimmed by 1 base and 2 bases, with 9 bases remaining between them. CDR3 in amino acids: CASSLGQPGNQPQHF. In DNA, the CDR3 is TGTGCCAGCAGCTTAGGACAACCGGGCAATCAGCCCCAGCATTTT.

The rearrangement joins TRBV7-2 to TRBJ1-6; 7 positions agree with TRBD1. After removal of 6 bases from V and 7 bases from J, the junction contained 9 bases not matched to a gene. The CDR3 is 15 residues long. Per the germline V gene, CDR1 is SGHTA and CDR2 is FQGNSA. Here the CDR3 DNA reads TGTGCCAGCAGAACACAGGGGATCGGAAATTCACCCCTCCACTTT. Its protein product is CASRTQGIGNSPLHF.

The chain is built from TRBV5-4 and TRBJ1-2; D is unresolved. The CDR3 loop spans 15 amino acids. Trimming left V 4 bases short and J 2 bases short, with 15 bases between. Germline lookup yields CDR1 SGHNT and CDR2 YYREEE (reference sequence). The CDR3 DNA reads as TGTGCCAGCAGCGCCCCGGCGCCTCTCAACTATGGCTACACCTTC. Protein: CASSAPAPLNYGYTF.

CDR3 region: CASSPAPGTGELFF. The CDR3 DNA sequence: TGTGCCAGCAGCCCGGCCCCGGGCACCGGGGAGCTGTTTTTT. This chain links TRBV7-9 with TRBJ2-2; D unresolved. The CDR3 sequence is 14 residues long. Germline V CDR1 and CDR2: SEHNR, FQNEAQ (reference sequence). V was shortened by 5 bases and J by 4 bases, with 11 bases between the two germline ends.

This clone was counted once. The gene calls are TRBV5-1 and TRBJ2-6, with D possibly matching TRBD1 (5 bases). Germline V lookup: CDR1 SGHRS, CDR2 YFSETQ. There are 17 residues in the CDR3. V was pared by 2 bases and J by 2 bases, with 14 bases between. This CDR3 is CASSLAAQGTGANVLTF. CDR3 nucleotides: TGCGCCAGCAGCTTAGCCGCCCAGGGTACTGGGGCCAACGTCCTGACTTTC.

The chain employs TRBV6-1 and TRBJ2-7; 9 positions match TRBD1. V was clipped by 5 bases and J by 7 bases; unmatched bases: 6. CDR1 is MNHNS and CDR2 is SASEGT in the germline V gene. The CDR3 covers 13 residues. The CDR3 DNA reads as TGTGCCAGCAGTTATGGGACAGGGCGTGAGCAGTACTTC. Encoded protein: CASSYGTGREQYF.

V is TRBV6-4 and J is TRBJ2-1, with D tentatively TRBD1 (5 bases). The CDR3 consists of 15 residues. Germline lookup yields CDR1 MRHNA and CDR2 SNTAGT. V shed 3 bases and J shed 0 bases, with 9 bases lying between them. CDR3 sequence: CASSETGSSYNEQFF. CDR3 DNA sequence: TGTGCCAGCAGTGAAACAGGTAGCTCCTACAATGAGCAGTTCTTC.

The chain joins TRBV28 to TRBJ1-2; D is uncertain. Trimming removed 1 base from V and 3 bases from J, with 18 bases in between. There are 17 residues in the CDR3. Germline CDR1 MDHEN, CDR2 SYDVKM. For the CDR3, the DNA is TGTGCCAGCAGTTTATATCGGCCAGGTACATATGACTATGGCTACACCTTC. Protein sequence: CASSLYRPGTYDYGYTF.

This clone was picked up one time. The V and J genes are TRBV29-1 and TRBJ2-1, with 8 nucleotides matching TRBD2. With 6 bases clipped from V and 4 bases from J, the junction kept 8 bases outside the gene matches. This CDR3 comprises 14 residues. Germline V gene sequence: CDR1 SQVTM, CDR2 ANQGSEA. Here the CDR3 DNA reads TGCAGCGTCGCCACCGGCGGGGGGTACAATGAGCAGTTCTTC. This encodes CSVATGGGYNEQFF.

This chain connects TRBV6-5 to TRBJ2-7; no clear D gene. This CDR3 has 12 amino acids. Germline V gives CDR1 MNHEY, CDR2 SVGAGI. V shed 6 bases and J shed 5 bases, with 11 bases lying between them. In DNA, the CDR3 is TGTGCCAGCAGATCCAGGACGGACGAGCAGTACTTC. Translation: CASRSRTDEQYF.

This clone was observed a few times. V gene TRBV5-1 combines with J gene TRBJ2-5, with TRBD2 identical over 9 bases. Trimming cost V 0 bases and J 5 bases; bases outside gene matches: 2. Germline V gives CDR1 SGHRS, CDR2 YFSETQ. The CDR3 sequence is 14 residues long. The CDR3 DNA follows: TGCGCCAGCAGCTTGGGCGGGGGGGCGGAGACCCAGTACTTC. This encodes CASSLGGGAETQYF.

This chain links TRBV4-1 with TRBJ1-5; D unresolved. V gave up 2 bases and J gave up 7 bases, with 9 bases separating them. Germline V gives CDR1 MGHRA, CDR2 YSYEKL. The CDR3 loop spans 13 amino acids. CDR3 sequence (DNA): TGCGCCAGCAGCCAATCTATGGGGCAGCCCCAGCATTTT. It specifies CASSQSMGQPQHF.

The V and J genes are TRBV7-3 and TRBJ1-6, with TRBD1 as a possible D gene (5 bases). The V end lost 4 bases, the J end lost 6 bases, and 10 bases lay between the germline ends. The CDR3 contains 14 residues. Germline V gene lookup returns CDR1 SGHTA and CDR2 FQGTGA. The CDR3 DNA is TGTGCCAGCAGCTCCCAAGGGGCTAATTCACCCCTCCACTTT. The encoded protein is CASSSQGANSPLHF.

The V call is TRBV5-1, the J call TRBJ2-3; 8 nucleotides agree with TRBD1. The V gene end was trimmed by 5 bases and the J gene end by 3 bases; junction bases not matched to a gene: 5. This CDR3 has 14 amino acids. Per the germline V gene, CDR1 is SGHRS and CDR2 is YFSETQ. The CDR3 sequence is CASSSTGGTDTQYF. DNA for the CDR3: TGCGCCAGCAGTTCCACAGGGGGGACAGATACGCAGTATTTT. Together with reference TRBV5-1 and TRBJ2-3, the CDR3 gives the full variable domain: KAGVTQTPRYLIKTRGQQVTLSCSPISGHRSVSWYQQTPGQGLQFLFEYFSETQRNKGNFPGRFSGRQFSNSRSEMNVSTLELGDSALYLCASSSTGGTDTQYFGPGTRLTVL.

The chain joins TRBV1 to TRBJ2-3; TRBD1 is taken as the D call from the table, unchecked against the DNA. TRBV1 is labeled a pseudogene. The CDR3 covers 16 residues. As DNA, the CDR3 is TGCACCAGCAGCCAAGATAAGCGCTTAGGGGGTTCGACGCAGTATTTT. As protein: CTSSQDKRLGGSTQYF.